One sample yielded the 27 T cell receptor beta chains listed below, sequenced in a study of blood T cell repertoires in COVID-19. This table comes from immunoSEQ multiplex PCR, and its TCRdb copy is limited to in-frame clones, with some not included. This sample has 150,000 to 170,000 clones; roughly 80% occur once, and the top ten carry 3.7%. Sequencing was done on a sample of peripheral blood. These receptors were obtained from a woman over 75 with acute or convalescent COVID-19.

CDR3 DNA sequence: TGTGCCAGCAGTTACAGACGGGAATATACAGGCTACACCTTC. This sequence encodes CASSYRREYTGYTF. The chain is built from TRBV6-6 and TRBJ1-2; no reliable D call. Between the trimmed V and J ends, which lost 2 bases and 8 bases, there was a span of 15 bases. The CDR3 consists of 14 residues. Per germline, CDR1 MNHNY and CDR2 SVGAGI (reference sequence).

This chain links TRBV30 with TRBJ2-1, with D maybe TRBD2 (6 bases). The germline gives CDR1 GTSNPN, CDR2 SVGIG (reference sequence). This CDR3 has 13 residues. The V gene lost 4 bases and the J gene lost 12 bases, with 19 bases spanning the gap. The CDR3 loop reads CAWTGGSAGRQFF. CDR3 sequence (DNA): TGTGCCTGGACAGGAGGATCAGCGGGCCGGCAGTTCTTC.

This clone was counted a few times. The rearrangement uses TRBV5-1 and TRBJ2-3; tentatively, D is TRBD1 (6 bases). Trimming stripped 9 bases from V and 3 bases from J, with 20 bases between. CDR1 and CDR2 (germline): SGHRS, YFSETQ. The CDR3 has 15 residues. The CDR3 loop is CATCAAGDLTDTQYF. In nucleotides, the CDR3 is TGCGCCACGTGCGCTGCAGGGGATTTAACAGATACGCAGTATTTT.

The V and J genes are TRBV6-1 and TRBJ2-1; 9 nucleotides line up with TRBD1. The CDR3 spans 13 residues. Per the germline V gene, CDR1 is MNHNS and CDR2 is SASEGT. J gave up 15 bases and V 2 bases, and 8 bases lay outside the gene matches. CDR3 bases: TGTGCCAGCAGTGAAACCGGACAGGGGACGGGGTTCTTC. This codes for CASSETGQGTGFF.

The chain combines TRBV30 with TRBJ2-1; D unresolved. The CDR3 runs to 18 residues. CDR1 is GTSNPN, CDR2 SVGIG, per germline (reference sequence). V shed 0 bases and J shed 3 bases, with 21 bases lying between them. CDR3 sequence reads: CAWSVPGLTPKLYNEQFF. Written as DNA, the CDR3 is TGTGCCTGGAGTGTACCGGGTCTGACGCCCAAGCTCTACAATGAGCAGTTCTTC. The entire variable domain, with the rest obtained from reference TRBV30 and TRBJ2-1, is as follows: SQTIHQWPATLVQPVGSPLSLECTVEGTSNPNLYWYRQAAGRGLQLLFYSVGIGQISSEVPQNLSASRPQDRQFILSSKKLLLSDSGFYLCAWSVPGLTPKLYNEQFFGPGTRLTVL.

J is TRBJ1-1 and V is TRBV6-5, with D perhaps matching TRBD1 (6 bases). V shed 6 bases and J shed 4 bases, with 18 bases lying between them. CDR1 is MNHEY, CDR2 SVGAGI, per germline. This CDR3 region has 15 residues. The CDR3 here is CASRPPRAGATEAFF. CDR3 nucleotides: TGTGCCAGCAGACCTCCTCGGGCAGGGGCCACTGAAGCTTTCTTT.

The chain uses TRBV6-2 or TRBV6-3 and TRBJ1-6; maybe TRBD1 (5 bases). V lost 6 bases and J 11 bases, leaving 17 bases between the germline ends. The CDR3 loop spans 14 amino acids. CDR1 and CDR2 from the germline V gene are MNHEY and SVGEGT. Here the CDR3 DNA reads TGTGCCAGCAGCCCCGGGGAGGGGCCGACACCCCTCCACTTT. This translates into CASSPGEGPTPLHF.

This chain links TRBV27 with TRBJ1-1, with 7 bases that match TRBD1. The V gene end was trimmed by 5 bases and the J gene end by 6 bases; junction bases not matched to a gene: 9. Looked up from germline, CDR1 is MNHEY and CDR2 is SMNVEV (reference sequence). The CDR3 consists of 14 residues. The CDR3 nucleotides are TGTGCCAGCAGTACCCGACAGGGAAGGGCTGAAGCTTTCTTT. Amino acid sequence: CASSTRQGRAEAFF.

The chain employs TRBV19 and TRBJ2-5; 7 nucleotides match TRBD2. CDR1 and CDR2 (germline): LNHDA, SQIVND (reference sequence). V shed 6 bases, J shed 7 bases, and the junction held 11 bases outside the gene matches. CDR3 size: 14 residues. The chain's CDR3 is CASRISGGPGTQYF. DNA for the CDR3: TGTGCCAGTAGGATCTCGGGGGGACCGGGGACCCAGTACTTC.

The chain employs TRBV7-9 and TRBJ1-2; 7 bases are shared with TRBD1. The germline V gene encodes CDR1 SEHNR and CDR2 FQNEAQ (reference sequence). The CDR3 sequence is 15 residues long. Trimming removed 1 base from V and 4 bases from J; junction bases left unmatched: 6. The CDR3 DNA is TGTGCCAGCAGCTTAGGCCAGGGGGTCAGCTATGGCTACACCTTC. Its protein product is CASSLGQGVSYGYTF. The whole variable domain, remainder taken from reference TRBV7-9 and TRBJ1-2, is DTGVSQNPRHKITKRGQNVTFRCDPISEHNRLYWYRQTLGQGPEFLTYFQNEAQLEKSRLLSDRFSAERPKGSFSTLEIQRTEQGDSAMYLCASSLGQGVSYGYTFGSGTRLTVV.

The chain is built from TRBV13 and TRBJ2-4; D is ambiguous. Germline loops: CDR1 PRHDT, CDR2 FYEKMQ (reference sequence). Trimming took 5 bases from V and 9 from J, leaving 11 bases between them. The CDR3 contains 12 residues. The CDR3 sequence: CASSGDLSIQYF. For the CDR3, the DNA is TGTGCCAGCAGCGGAGATCTGAGCATTCAGTACTTC.

The V and J genes are TRBV19 and TRBJ1-2; 9 bases agree with TRBD1. V lost 8 bases and J lost 8; bases outside the gene matches: 9. The CDR3 runs 13 residues. Germline CDR1 reads LNHDA; CDR2 reads SQIVND (reference sequence). CDR3 region: CASYRGTGLGYTF. As DNA, the CDR3 is TGTGCCAGTTACAGAGGGACAGGGCTCGGCTACACCTTC. The full variable domain, rest sourced from reference TRBV19 and TRBJ1-2, is DGGITQSPKYLFRKEGQNVTLSCEQNLNHDAMYWYRQDPGQGLRLIYYSQIVNDFQKGDIAEGYSVSREKKESFPLTVTSAQKNPTAFYLCASYRGTGLGYTFGSGTRLTVV.

In this sample, this clone turned up once. The CDR3 sequence: CASSSTVFANTGELFF. The CDR3 DNA sequence: TGTGCCAGCTCATCAACAGTTTTCGCGAACACCGGGGAGCTGTTTTTT. This chain joins TRBV18 and TRBJ2-2; no clear D gene. This CDR3 spans 16 amino acids. Trimming took off 5 bases at V and 0 bases at J, with 13 bases between the two ends. Germline V CDR1 and CDR2: KGHSH, LQKENI.

The chain has TRBV4-2 and TRBJ2-2; 11 positions agree with TRBD1. Looked up from germline, CDR1 is LGHNA and CDR2 is YNFKEQ. J lost 7 bases, V lost 4 bases, and 5 bases had no gene match. The CDR3 extends over 15 amino acids. Here the CDR3 reads CASSPGQGAVGELFF. The CDR3 DNA sequence: TGTGCCAGCAGCCCAGGACAGGGGGCGGTCGGGGAGCTGTTTTTT.

This clone was seen a handful of times. The chain is built from TRBV18 and TRBJ2-7; D possibly corresponds to TRBD2 (6 bases). Germline CDR1 and CDR2: KGHSH and LQKENI. The CDR3 is 19 amino acids. V shed 2 bases and J shed 0 bases, with 23 bases lying between them. As DNA, the CDR3 is TGTGCCAGCTCACCAATGAGCGGAAATGGTGCCGGGAGCTCCTACGAGCAGTACTTC. Translation gives CASSPMSGNGAGSSYEQYF.

This chain links TRBV2 with TRBJ2-7, with D uncertain. From germline, CDR1 is SNHLY and CDR2 FYNNEI. The CDR3 runs to 11 residues. V was cut by 6 bases and J by 6 bases, with 9 bases left in between. In DNA, the CDR3 is TGTGCCAGCAGCCCCCTTTCCGAGCAGTACTTC. It translates to CASSPLSEQYF.

V gene TRBV5-1 combines with J gene TRBJ2-1; no clear D gene. Per germline, CDR1 SGHRS and CDR2 YFSETQ. The CDR3 length is 16 residues. Trimming pared 0 bases from V and 0 bases from J, leaving 10 bases between. CDR3 nucleotide sequence: TGCGCCAGCAGCTTGGGGATCTACTACTCCTACAATGAGCAGTTCTTC. Residues: CASSLGIYYSYNEQFF.

This clone was detected only a few times. The chain carries TRBV18 and TRBJ2-7; D gene uncertain. This CDR3 comprises 18 residues. V lost 1 base to trimming and J lost 1 base, with 20 bases between them. In germline, CDR1 is KGHSH, CDR2 LQKENI. Here the CDR3 DNA reads TGTGCCAGCTCACCACAAGCATTAAGGAGTCGAGTTTCCTACGAGCAGTACTTC. This encodes CASSPQALRSRVSYEQYF. The entire variable domain, with the rest obtained from reference TRBV18 and TRBJ2-7, is as follows: NAGVMQNPRHLVRRRGQEARLRCSPMKGHSHVYWYRQLPEEGLKFMVYLQKENIIDESGMPKERFSAEFPKEGPSILRIQQVVRGDSAAYFCASSPQALRSRVSYEQYFGPGTRLTVT.

The chain uses TRBV3-1 (or the pseudogene TRBV3-2) and TRBJ2-7, with TRBD2 matching 11 bases. Trimming removed 2 bases from V and 1 base from J; junction bases left unmatched: 4. Germline V gene data show CDR1 as LGHDT and CDR2 as YNNKEL (reference sequence). The CDR3 extends over 16 amino acids. CDR3 protein: CASSQISGRGSYEQYF. For the CDR3, the DNA is TGTGCCAGCAGCCAAATTAGCGGGAGGGGTTCCTACGAGCAGTACTTC.

The V call is TRBV5-1, the J call TRBJ2-6, with a weak D call TRBD1 (5 bases). Germline V gene data show CDR1 as SGHRS and CDR2 as YFSETQ. CDR3 length equals 14 residues. Trimming removed 7 bases from V and 0 bases from J, with 8 bases in between. CDR3 sequence: CASQGISGANVLTF. For the CDR3, the DNA is TGCGCCAGCCAGGGAATCTCTGGGGCCAACGTCCTGACTTTC.

The chain joins TRBV5-6 to TRBJ2-7, with D unclear. The CDR3 covers 11 residues. The germline V gene encodes CDR1 SGHDT and CDR2 YYEEEE. Trimming left V 2 bases short and J 4 bases short, with 4 bases between. CDR3 coding DNA: TGTGCCAGCAGCTTTGAGTACGAGCAGTACTTC. This gives the protein CASSFEYEQYF.

This clone was recorded a few times. The chain joins TRBV3-1 (or the pseudogene TRBV3-2) to TRBJ1-2; D perhaps matches TRBD1 (5 bases). V dropped 3 bases and J dropped 2 bases, with 10 bases sitting between them. CDR1 and CDR2 from the germline V gene are LGHDT and YNNKEL (reference sequence). The CDR3 is 14 amino acids. CDR3 in amino acids: CASSQGQLNYGYTF. The CDR3 region has the DNA TGTGCCAGCAGCCAGGGGCAGTTAAACTATGGCTACACCTTC.

The chain employs TRBV30 and TRBJ1-1, with D possibly being TRBD1 (6 bases). Germline CDR1 is GTSNPN and CDR2 is SVGIG (reference sequence). The CDR3 sequence is 13 residues long. V lost 4 bases and J lost 3, with 12 bases in between. In nucleotides, the CDR3 is TGTGCCTGGACTTACAGGGTGGACACTGAAGCTTTCTTT. Translated: CAWTYRVDTEAFF.

This sequence joins TRBV19 and TRBJ2-5; D uncertain. This CDR3 comprises 13 residues. Per the germline V gene, CDR1 is LNHDA and CDR2 is SQIVND (reference sequence). V lost 4 bases to trimming and J lost 4 bases, with 10 bases between them. This CDR3 is CASSNDMGETQYF. The CDR3 coding sequence is TGTGCCAGTAGTAATGACATGGGAGAGACCCAGTACTTC.

This clone was seen a single time. This chain connects TRBV11-2 to TRBJ2-7; TRBD2 might be the D (6 bases). Trimming cost V 5 bases and J 4 bases, with 18 bases left between them. Germline V gives CDR1 SGHAT, CDR2 FQNNGV. The CDR3 has 15 residues. CDR3 region: CASSPPGGTLYEQYF. The CDR3, as DNA: TGTGCCAGCAGCCCTCCCGGGGGTACCCTTTACGAGCAGTACTTC.

This sequence joins TRBV19 and TRBJ2-1; 9 nucleotides align to TRBD1. Germline CDR1 and CDR2: LNHDA and SQIVND (reference sequence). V was clipped by 5 bases and J by 4 bases; unmatched bases: 12. The CDR3 totals 17 residues. CDR3 DNA sequence: TGTGCCAGTAGTTTGCATCGAGGGACAGGGAAATACAATGAGCAGTTCTTC. Encoded protein: CASSLHRGTGKYNEQFF.

The J gene is TRBJ1-1, the V gene TRBV5-4; perhaps TRBD1 as D (5 bases). The germline V gene has CDR1 SGHNT and CDR2 YYREEE (reference sequence). The CDR3 is 15 residues long. Trimming pared 0 bases from V and 8 bases from J, leaving 17 bases between. The CDR3 reads CASSLGAGLTSEAFF. The CDR3 nucleotides are TGTGCCAGCAGCTTGGGTGCAGGGCTAACTTCCGAAGCTTTCTTT.